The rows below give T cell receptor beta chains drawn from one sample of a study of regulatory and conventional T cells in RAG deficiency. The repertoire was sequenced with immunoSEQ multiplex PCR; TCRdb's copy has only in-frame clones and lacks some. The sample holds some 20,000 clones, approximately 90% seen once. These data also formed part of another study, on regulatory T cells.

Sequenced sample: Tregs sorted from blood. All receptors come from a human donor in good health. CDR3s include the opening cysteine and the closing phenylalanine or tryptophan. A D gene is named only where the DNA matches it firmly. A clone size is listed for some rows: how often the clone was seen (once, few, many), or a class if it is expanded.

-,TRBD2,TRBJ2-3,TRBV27,TGTGCCAGCAGTTTATCGTTTACTAGCGGGAGCACAGATACGCAGTATTTT,CASSLSFTSGSTDTQYF
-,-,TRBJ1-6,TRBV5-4,TGTGCCAGCAGCACTGGGAGCTCCTATAATTCACCCCTCCACTTT,CASSTGSSYNSPLHF
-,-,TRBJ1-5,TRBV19,TGTGCCAGTAGTATAGTCGGTCGCAGCAATCAGCCCCAGCATTTT,CASSIVGRSNQPQHF
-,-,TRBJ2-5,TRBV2,TGTGCCAGCAGTGAACCCCAAGAGACCCAGTACTTC,CASSEPQETQYF
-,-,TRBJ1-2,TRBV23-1,TGCGCCAGCGCCGCGGCTAGGACTAACTATGGCTACACCTTC,CASAAARTNYGYTF
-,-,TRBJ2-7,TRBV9,TGTGCCAGCAGCGTATCACAGGGCTACGAGCAGTACTTC,CASSVSQGYEQYF
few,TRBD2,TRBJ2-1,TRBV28,TGTGCCAGCAGTTTCCGAAGACTAGCGGGAGGCCAAAAATACAATGAGCAGTTCTTC,CASSFRRLAGGQKYNEQFF
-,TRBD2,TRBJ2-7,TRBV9,TGTGCCAGCAGCCCCTCGGTGGGGACTAGCGCCTACGAGCAGTACTTC,CASSPSVGTSAYEQYF
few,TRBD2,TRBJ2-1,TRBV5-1,TGCGCCAGCAGGGGACTAGCGGGGACCGGTGGGCAGTTCTTC,CASRGLAGTGGQFF
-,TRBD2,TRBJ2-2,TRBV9,TGTGCCAGCAGCGTAGGAGGCGGGCTAGCGGGAGGGGCCGGGGAGCTGTTTTTT,CASSVGGGLAGGAGELFF
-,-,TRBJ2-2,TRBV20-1,TGCAGTGCTAGGAAGTTTGGGGAGCTGTTTTTT,CSARKFGELFF
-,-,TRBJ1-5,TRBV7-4,TGTGCCAGCAGGTCGGGCAGCTATAGCAATCAGCCCCAGCATTTT,CASRSGSYSNQPQHF
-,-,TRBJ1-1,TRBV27,TGTGCCAGCAGTCCGGAATTGGGTTGGAAGAACACTGAAGCTTTCTTT,CASSPELGWKNTEAFF
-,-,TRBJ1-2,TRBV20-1,TGCAGTGCTAGACCTCGGGATGGCTACACCTTC,CSARPRDGYTF
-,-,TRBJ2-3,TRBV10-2,TGCGCCAGCAGTGGGAGGGGGGGAGGATCCACAGATACGCAGTATTTT,CASSGRGGGSTDTQYF
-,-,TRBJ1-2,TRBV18,TGTGCCAGCTCACAGGACCGCTACTATGGCTACACCTTC,CASSQDRYYGYTF
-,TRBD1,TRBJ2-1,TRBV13,TGTGCCAGCAGCTCGAACCTCGGGACAGGGGTATACAATGAGCAGTTCTTC,CASSSNLGTGVYNEQFF
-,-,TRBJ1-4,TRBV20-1,TGCAGTGCGGAGAGGGTCGAAAAACTGTTTTTT,CSAERVEKLFF
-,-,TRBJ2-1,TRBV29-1,TGCAGCGTTGGGGTACCCCCCTACAATGAGCAGTTCTTC,CSVGVPPYNEQFF
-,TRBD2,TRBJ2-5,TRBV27,TGTGCCAGCAGTTTTTCCCATGATGTAGCGGGGGAGACCCAGTACTTC,CASSFSHDVAGETQYF
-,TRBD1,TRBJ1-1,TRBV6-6,TGTGCCAGCATAACTGGACAGGGACTGAACACTGAAGCTTTCTTT,CASITGQGLNTEAFF
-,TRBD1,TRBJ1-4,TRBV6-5,TGTGCCAGCAGTTACTCTGGGGACAGGGATGAAAAACTGTTTTTT,CASSYSGDRDEKLFF
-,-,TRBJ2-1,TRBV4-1,TGCGCCAGCAGCCAAGTGGCTAGCCTCAATGAGCAGTTCTTC,CASSQVASLNEQFF
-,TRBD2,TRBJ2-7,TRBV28,TGTGCCAGCAGTTTCTTCACTAGCGGGAGTTCCTACGAGCAGTACTTC,CASSFFTSGSSYEQYF
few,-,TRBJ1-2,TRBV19,TGTGCCAGTAGTCCCAATGCCGGGGGCTACACCTTC,CASSPNAGGYTF
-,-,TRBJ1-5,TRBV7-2,TGTGCCAGCAGCCCCTTCACACAGAATGGATATAGCAATCAGCCCCAGCATTTT,CASSPFTQNGYSNQPQHF
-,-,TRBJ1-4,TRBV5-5,TGTGCCAGCAGCTTGGCTGGCGTGGCGCGGCCTAATGAAAAACTGTTTTTT,CASSLAGVARPNEKLFF
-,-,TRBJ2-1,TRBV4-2,TGTGCCAGCAGCCAAGCGGTGGGAGGTTCCTACAATGAGCAGTTCTTC,CASSQAVGGSYNEQFF
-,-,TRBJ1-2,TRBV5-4,TGTGCCAGCAGCTTTTGGGTTGGGTGGGGCTACACCTTC,CASSFWVGWGYTF
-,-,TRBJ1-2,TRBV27,TGTGCCAGCAGTGACGTAGGGGGGACGGACTATGGCTACACCTTC,CASSDVGGTDYGYTF
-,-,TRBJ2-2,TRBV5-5,TGTGCCAGCAGCCCCGCCGGGGTTTTGGACACCGGGGAGCTGTTTTTT,CASSPAGVLDTGELFF
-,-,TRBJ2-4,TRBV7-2,TGTGCCAGCAGCTTAAGGTCCATAAAACGGCCACTTCAGTACTTC,CASSLRSIKRPLQYF
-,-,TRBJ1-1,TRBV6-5,TGTGCCAGCGCCCGCGGGGCTGAAGCTTTCTTT,CASARGAEAFF
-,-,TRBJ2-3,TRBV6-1,TGTGCCAGCAGTTCCAGAGGGTACACAGATACGCAGTATTTT,CASSSRGYTDTQYF
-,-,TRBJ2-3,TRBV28,TGTGCCAGCAGCTTCTTTTATACGCAGTATTTT,CASSFFYTQYF
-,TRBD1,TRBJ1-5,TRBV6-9,TGTGCCAGCAGTGAAGACAGGGTTTGGCAGCCCCAGCATTTT,CASSEDRVWQPQHF
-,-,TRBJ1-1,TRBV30,TGTGCCTGGAGTAGGGACACCGCGGCTTTCTTT,CAWSRDTAAFF
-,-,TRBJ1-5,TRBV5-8,TGTGCCAGCAGCTTGGCGCGAGATCAGCCCCAGCATTTT,CASSLARDQPQHF
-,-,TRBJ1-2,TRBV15,TGTGCCACCAGCAGAACAGGACAGTCTAACTATGGCTACACCTTC,CATSRTGQSNYGYTF
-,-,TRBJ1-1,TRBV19,TGTGCCAGTAGTATGGGTCGTGAGAACACTGAAGCTTTCTTT,CASSMGRENTEAFF
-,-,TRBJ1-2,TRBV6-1,TGTGCCAGCAGTGATTTGAGGGGATTATTCAACTATGGCTACACCTTC,CASSDLRGLFNYGYTF
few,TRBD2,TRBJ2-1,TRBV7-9,TGTGCCAGCAGCTATGGACTAGCGGGGAACAATGAGCAGTTCTTC,CASSYGLAGNNEQFF
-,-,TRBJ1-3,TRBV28,TGTGCCAGCAGTTTACGGGCAGGGGGAAACACCATATATTTT,CASSLRAGGNTIYF
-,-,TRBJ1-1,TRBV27,TGTGCCAGCAGAAATATAGACAGGTACGATGAAGCTTTCTTT,CASRNIDRYDEAFF
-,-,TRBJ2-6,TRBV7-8,TGTGCCAGCACCGGACTCTCTGGGGCCAACGTCCTGACTTTC,CASTGLSGANVLTF